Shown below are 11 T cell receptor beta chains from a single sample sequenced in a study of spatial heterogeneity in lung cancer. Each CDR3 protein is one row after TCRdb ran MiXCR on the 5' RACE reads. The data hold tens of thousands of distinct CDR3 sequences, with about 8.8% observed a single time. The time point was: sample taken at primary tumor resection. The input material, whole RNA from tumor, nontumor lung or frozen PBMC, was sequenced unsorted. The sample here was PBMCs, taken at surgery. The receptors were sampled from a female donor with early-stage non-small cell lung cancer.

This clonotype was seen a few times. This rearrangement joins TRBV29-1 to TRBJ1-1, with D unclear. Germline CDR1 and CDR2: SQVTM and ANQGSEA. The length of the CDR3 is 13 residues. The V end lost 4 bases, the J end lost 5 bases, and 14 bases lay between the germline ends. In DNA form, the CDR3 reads TGCAGCGTTGTCACCCTGGTGGGTACTGAAGCTTTCTTT. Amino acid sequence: CSVVTLVGTEAFF. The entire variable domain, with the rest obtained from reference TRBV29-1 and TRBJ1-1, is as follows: SAVISQKPSRDICQRGTSLTIQCQVDSQVTMMFWYRQQPGQSLTLIATANQGSEATYESGFVIDKFPISRPNLTFSTLTVSNMSPEDSSIYLCSVVTLVGTEAFFGQGTRLTVV.

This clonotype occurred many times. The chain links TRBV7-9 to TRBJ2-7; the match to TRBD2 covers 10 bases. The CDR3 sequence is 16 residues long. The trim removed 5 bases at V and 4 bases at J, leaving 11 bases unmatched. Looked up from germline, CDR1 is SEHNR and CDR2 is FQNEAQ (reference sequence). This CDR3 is CASSAFSGRTGYEQYF. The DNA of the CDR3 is TGTGCCAGCAGCGCATTTAGCGGGAGGACCGGGTACGAGCAGTACTTC.

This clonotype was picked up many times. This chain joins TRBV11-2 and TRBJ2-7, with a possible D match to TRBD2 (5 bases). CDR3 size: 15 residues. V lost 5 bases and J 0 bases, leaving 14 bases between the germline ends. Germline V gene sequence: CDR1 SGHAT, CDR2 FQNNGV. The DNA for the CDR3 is TGTGCCAGCAGCGCAGGACTTTTAAGCTCCTACGAGCAGTACGTC. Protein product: CASSAGLLSSYEQYV.

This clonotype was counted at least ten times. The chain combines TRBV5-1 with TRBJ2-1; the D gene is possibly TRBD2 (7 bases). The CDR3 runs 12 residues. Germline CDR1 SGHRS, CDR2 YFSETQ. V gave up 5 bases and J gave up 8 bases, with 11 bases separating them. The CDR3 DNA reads TGCGCCAGCAGTTGGGGGGGCTATGAGCAGTTCTTC. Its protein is CASSWGGYEQFF.

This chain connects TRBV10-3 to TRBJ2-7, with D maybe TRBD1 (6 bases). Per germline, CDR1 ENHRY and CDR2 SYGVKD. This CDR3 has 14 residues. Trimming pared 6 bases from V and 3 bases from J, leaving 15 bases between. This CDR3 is CAISLQGLGYEQYF. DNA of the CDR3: TGTGCCATCAGCTTACAGGGTTTGGGCTACGAGCAGTACTTC.

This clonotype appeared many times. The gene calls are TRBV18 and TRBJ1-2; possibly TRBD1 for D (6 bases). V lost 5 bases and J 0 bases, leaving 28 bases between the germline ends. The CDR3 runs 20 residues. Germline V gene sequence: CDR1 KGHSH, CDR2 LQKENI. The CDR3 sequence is CASSYDRQVFFQRPNYGYTF. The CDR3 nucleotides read TGTGCCAGCTCATATGACAGACAGGTTTTTTTTCAGCGACCTAACTATGGCTACACCTTC.

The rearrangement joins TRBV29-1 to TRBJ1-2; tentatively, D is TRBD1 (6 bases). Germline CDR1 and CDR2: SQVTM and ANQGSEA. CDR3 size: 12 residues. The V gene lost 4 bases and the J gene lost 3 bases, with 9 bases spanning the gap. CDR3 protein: CSVVEGDYGYTF. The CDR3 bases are TGCAGCGTTGTTGAGGGGGACTATGGCTACACCTTC.

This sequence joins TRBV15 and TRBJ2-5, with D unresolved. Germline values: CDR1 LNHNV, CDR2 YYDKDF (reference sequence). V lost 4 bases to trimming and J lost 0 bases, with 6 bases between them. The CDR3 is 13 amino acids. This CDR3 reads CATSKQNQETQYF. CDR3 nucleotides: TGTGCCACCAGCAAACAGAACCAAGAGACCCAGTACTTC. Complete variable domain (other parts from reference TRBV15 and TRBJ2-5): DAMVIQNPRYQVTQFGKPVTLSCSQTLNHNVMYWYQQKSSQAPKLLFHYYDKDFNNEADTPDNFQSRRPNTSFCFLDIRSPGLGDTAMYLCATSKQNQETQYFGPGTRLLVL.

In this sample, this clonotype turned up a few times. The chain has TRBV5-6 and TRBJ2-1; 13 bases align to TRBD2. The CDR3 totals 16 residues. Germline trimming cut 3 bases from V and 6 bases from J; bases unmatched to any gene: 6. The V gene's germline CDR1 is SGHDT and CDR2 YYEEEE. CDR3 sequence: CASSSGLAGVSNEQFF. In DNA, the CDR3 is TGTGCCAGCAGCTCAGGACTAGCGGGAGTTAGCAATGAGCAGTTCTTC. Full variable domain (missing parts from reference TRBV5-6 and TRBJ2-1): DAGVTQSPTHLIKTRGQQVTLRCSPKSGHDTVSWYQQALGQGPQFIFQYYEEEERQRGNFPDRFSGHQFPNYSSELNVNALLLGDSALYLCASSSGLAGVSNEQFFGPGTRLTVL.

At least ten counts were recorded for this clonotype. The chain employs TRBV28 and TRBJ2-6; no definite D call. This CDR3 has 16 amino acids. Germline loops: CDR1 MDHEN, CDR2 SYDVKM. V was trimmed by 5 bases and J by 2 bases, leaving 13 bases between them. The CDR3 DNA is TGTGCCAGCAGTCCCTCATTTGGGGCTGGGGCCAACGTCCTGACTTTC. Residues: CASSPSFGAGANVLTF. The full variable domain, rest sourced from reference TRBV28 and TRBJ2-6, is DVKVTQSSRYLVKRTGEKVFLECVQDMDHENMFWYRQDPGLGLRLIYFSYDVKMKEKGDIPEGYSVSREKKERFSLILESASTNQTSMYLCASSPSFGAGANVLTFGAGSRLTVL.

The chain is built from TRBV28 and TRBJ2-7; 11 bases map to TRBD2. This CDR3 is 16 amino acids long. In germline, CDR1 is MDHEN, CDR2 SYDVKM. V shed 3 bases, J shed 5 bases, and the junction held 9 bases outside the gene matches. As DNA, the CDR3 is TGTGCCAGCAGTTTTTCCACTAGCGGGAGCTTCAACGAGCAGTACTTC. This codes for CASSFSTSGSFNEQYF.